This T cell receptor beta chain was obtained from a study of blood T cell repertoires in COVID-19. CDR1 SGHNT and CDR2 YENEEA come from the germline V gene. The CDR3 runs 19 residues. The V and J ends lost 1 base and 5 bases, in that order; junction bases with no gene match: 12. As processed by the authors: Amplification of reference gene primers was used by the study to estimate nucleated cell counts. TCRdb's table, derived via immunoSEQ multiplex PCR, lists solely in-frame clones and lacks some. V and J calls and clone size are as listed in that table; D and trimming were resolved from the DNA. The repertoire includes about 420,000 clones, 85% to 90% of them detected once, and 0.8% to 0.9% sits in the top ten.

This TCR derives from a man aged 18 to 29 with COVID-19, enrolled during active disease. The rearrangement uses TRBV11-3 and TRBJ2-2; 11 bases are shared with TRBD2. The sequencing sample was made of peripheral blood. The CDR3 DNA follows: TGTGCCAGCAGCTTAGTTGTCACCTACACTAGCGGGAGAACCGGGGAGCTGTTTTTT. Its protein is CASSLVVTYTSGRTGELFF.